A single sample is the source of the 20 T cell receptor beta chains below, sequenced in a study of identical twins. Using its own MiXCR run on the 5' RACE reads, TCRdb lists one record per CDR3 protein. This sample has about 340,000 distinct CDR3 sequences; roughly 9% occur once, and the top ten carry about 8.1%. The sample consisted of naive T cells sorted from blood. These receptor sequences come from a woman between 50 and 59 years old in good health.

This clonotype was seen once. The CDR3 nucleotides are TGTGCCAGCAGCTTGGATCATAGGGCAGCTGGGGATGACGCTTTCTTT. Amino acids: CASSLDHRAAGDDAFF. This chain uses TRBV5-8 with TRBJ1-1, with D unresolved. The germline gives CDR1 SGHTS, CDR2 YDEGEE. The CDR3 is 16 amino acids. Trimming shortened V by 0 bases and J by 11 bases, and 23 bases separated the two germline ends. Full variable domain (remainder filled in from reference TRBV5-8 and TRBJ1-1): EAGVTQSPTHLIKTRGQQATLRCSPISGHTSVYWYQQALGLGLQFLLWYDEGEERNRGNFPPRFSGRQFPNYSSELNVNALELEDSALYLCASSLDHRAAGDDAFFGQGTRLTVV.

The V gene is TRBV27, the J gene TRBJ2-3; 8 bases are shared with TRBD2. Trimming cost V 2 bases and J 6 bases; bases outside gene matches: 4. Germline-derived CDR1 and CDR2 are MNHEY and SMNVEV (reference sequence). This CDR3 is built from 14 residues. CDR3 in DNA: TGTGCCAGCAGTTTAAGACCTAGCGGGGATACGCAGTATTTT. This translates into CASSLRPSGDTQYF.

In this sample, this clonotype turned up a few times. The V gene is TRBV4-1, the J gene TRBJ1-4; TRBD1 matches 8 bases. The CDR3 length is 14 residues. In germline, CDR1 is MGHRA, CDR2 YSYEKL. Unmatched junction bases numbered 3, after V lost 3 bases and J lost 6 bases. The CDR3 region is CASSHLGQDEKLFF. The CDR3 bases are TGCGCCAGCAGCCATCTGGGACAGGATGAAAAACTGTTTTTT.

A remark on this clonotype: It is likely a read error, because the conserved phenylalanine at the end of the CDR3 is missing. The CDR3 nucleotides read TGCGCCAGCAGCTTGGTCCCAGGGGGCAATCAGCCCCAGCATTGT. This encodes CASSLVPGGNQPQHC. This chain joins TRBV5-1 and TRBJ1-5; weak D call: TRBD1 (6 bases). The CDR3 extends over 15 amino acids. The germline V gene has CDR1 SGHRS and CDR2 YFSETQ. V was shortened by 0 bases and J by 2 bases, with 9 bases between the two germline ends.

This clonotype was observed many times. The gene calls are TRBV5-1 and TRBJ2-7; D is possibly TRBD2 (6 bases). V was pared by 1 base and J by 5 bases, with 13 bases between. The germline CDR1 and CDR2 sequences are SGHRS and YFSETQ. The CDR3 contains 14 residues. In DNA form, the CDR3 reads TGCGCCAGCAGCTTGACTAGCAAGGCCCACGAGCAGTACTTC. Translated: CASSLTSKAHEQYF.

The J gene is TRBJ2-2, the V gene TRBV5-1; perhaps TRBD2 as D (5 bases). Germline V gene data show CDR1 as SGHRS and CDR2 as YFSETQ. Trimming pared 2 bases from V and 8 bases from J, leaving 7 bases between. The CDR3 extends over 12 amino acids. For the CDR3, the DNA is TGCGCCAGCAGCTTTTGGACTGGGGAGCTGTTTTTT. This encodes CASSFWTGELFF.

This clonotype showed up many times. The chain recombines TRBV6-5 with TRBJ2-7, with 11 nucleotides matching TRBD2. Germline trimming cut 0 bases from V and 6 bases from J; bases unmatched to any gene: 4. Germline-derived CDR1 and CDR2 are MNHEY and SVGAGI. This CDR3 region has 15 residues. The CDR3 loop reads CASSYSIAGGSEQYF. In nucleotides, the CDR3 is TGTGCCAGCAGTTACTCGATAGCGGGAGGGAGCGAGCAGTACTTC.

This clonotype has ten or more counts. V usage is TRBV12-3 or TRBV12-4 and J usage is TRBJ2-1, with a weak D call TRBD2 (5 bases). This CDR3 contains 14 residues. Trimming stripped 2 bases from V and 7 bases from J, with 12 bases between. CDR3 loop: CASSLYDYTNEQFF. Written as DNA, the CDR3 is TGTGCCAGCAGTTTATATGACTATACAAATGAGCAGTTCTTC.

This clonotype has just a few counts. The chain is built from TRBV5-1 and TRBJ2-5, with a possible D match to TRBD2 (7 bases). Germline CDR1 and CDR2: SGHRS and YFSETQ. This CDR3 is built from 15 residues. V lost 4 bases and J lost 4, with 17 bases in between. The CDR3 region has the DNA TGCGCCAGCAGCCCCCTTGGGGGCGGGGGAGAGACCCAGTACTTC. Translated: CASSPLGGGGETQYF.

J is TRBJ2-1 and V is TRBV20-1; D is possibly TRBD2 (6 bases). The germline V gene has CDR1 DFQATT and CDR2 SNEGSKA (reference sequence). This CDR3 contains 16 residues. V lost 3 bases to trimming and J lost 5 bases, with 20 bases between them. CDR3 region: CSASFAIPGSHNEQFF. CDR3 DNA sequence: TGCAGTGCTAGTTTCGCTATACCCGGGAGCCACAATGAGCAGTTCTTC.

This clonotype was seen at least ten times. This chain connects TRBV4-1 to TRBJ2-3; D not resolved. CDR1 and CDR2 (germline): MGHRA, YSYEKL. The CDR3 contains 14 residues. Between the trimmed V and J ends, which lost 8 bases and 0 bases, there was a span of 12 bases. CDR3 protein: CASGPMASTDTQYF. CDR3 bases: TGCGCCAGCGGACCAATGGCGAGCACAGATACGCAGTATTTT.

This sequence joins TRBV25-1 and TRBJ2-1, with TRBD2 matching over 8 bases. Germline assignment: CDR1 MGHDK and CDR2 SYGVNS. The CDR3 sequence is 16 residues long. J lost 7 bases, V lost 1 base, and 9 bases had no gene match. The CDR3 DNA follows: TGTGCCAGCAGTGAATTCGGCGGGAGGAAGATAAATGAGCAGTTCTTC. Amino acids: CASSEFGGRKINEQFF.

This clonotype was recorded at least ten times. V and J are TRBV28 and TRBJ1-5; D possibly corresponds to TRBD1 (5 bases). The CDR3 contains 12 residues. CDR1 is MDHEN, CDR2 SYDVKM, per germline. Trimming removed 4 bases from V and 7 bases from J, with 8 bases in between. The CDR3 sequence is CASSSGGQPQHF. The CDR3 DNA sequence: TGTGCCAGCAGTTCGGGGGGGCAGCCCCAGCATTTT.

This clonotype turned up a few times. The rearrangement uses TRBV29-1 and TRBJ2-7; D not resolved. This CDR3 is built from 13 residues. V was trimmed by 5 bases and J by 3 bases, leaving 14 bases between them. Germline V gives CDR1 SQVTM, CDR2 ANQGSEA. CDR3 sequence (DNA): TGCAGCGTTCGGCCGACCGGCGGCTACGAGCAGTACTTC. Residues: CSVRPTGGYEQYF.

V gene TRBV29-1 combines with J gene TRBJ2-1; 9 nucleotides match TRBD2. The CDR3 spans 13 residues. Germline CDR1 SQVTM, CDR2 ANQGSEA. The junction had 8 bases not matched to a gene; V was cut back by 6 bases and J by 8 bases. CDR3 in DNA: TGCAGCGTAGCGGGAGGCCGGGGTGATGAGCAGTTCTTC. Protein sequence: CSVAGGRGDEQFF.

This clonotype occurred many times. The rearrangement joins TRBV5-5 to TRBJ1-6, with a possible D match to TRBD1 (5 bases). The germline V gene encodes CDR1 SGHKS and CDR2 YYEKEE (reference sequence). The CDR3 runs 14 residues. V dropped 3 bases and J dropped 5 bases, with 9 bases sitting between them. The CDR3: CASSWGIDNSPLHF. In DNA form, the CDR3 reads TGTGCCAGCAGCTGGGGGATTGATAATTCACCCCTCCACTTT.

This clonotype was seen ten or more times. The chain uses TRBV29-1 and TRBJ2-7, with 7 bases aligning to TRBD1. The CDR3 is 11 amino acids. CDR1 is SQVTM, CDR2 ANQGSEA, per germline. V shed 6 bases and J 2 bases; nucleotides not matched to a gene: 1. DNA for the CDR3: TGCAGCGTCGGGACAGCCTACGAGCAGTACTTC. Translating it yields CSVGTAYEQYF.

The sample holds a few counts of this clonotype. In DNA form, the CDR3 reads TGTGCCAGCTCACTAAATTACAGGGGTGAGCAGTACTTC. Amino acid sequence: CASSLNYRGEQYF. The rearrangement uses TRBV18 and TRBJ2-7; 7 positions agree with TRBD1. CDR3 length equals 13 residues. The V gene's germline CDR1 is KGHSH and CDR2 LQKENI. Germline trimming cut 4 bases from V and 7 bases from J; bases unmatched to any gene: 7.

This sequence joins TRBV5-1 and TRBJ2-3, with D possibly matching TRBD2 (5 bases). The germline gives CDR1 SGHRS, CDR2 YFSETQ. This CDR3 spans 14 amino acids. Trimming took 2 bases from V and 3 from J, leaving 10 bases between them. The CDR3 DNA sequence: TGCGCCAGCAGCTTACGGGGAGTGACAGATACGCAGTATTTT. As protein: CASSLRGVTDTQYF.

This clonotype was observed at least ten times. This chain uses TRBV3-1 with TRBJ2-7; D perhaps matches TRBD2 (5 bases). This CDR3 is 13 amino acids long. The germline V and J ends were trimmed by 0 bases and 6 bases, with 9 bases remaining between them. Germline assignment: CDR1 LGHDT and CDR2 YNNKEL (reference sequence). As DNA, the CDR3 is TGTGCCAGCAGCCAAGATTGGCTAGCCGAGCAGTACGTC. Encoded protein: CASSQDWLAEQYV.